This record covers a single T cell receptor beta chain. The antigen is not known. Germline CDR1 and CDR2: SEHNR and FQNEAQ (reference sequence). V lost 4 bases and J lost 5, with 30 bases in between. The CDR3 contains 19 residues. Profiled with immunoSEQ multiplex PCR; TCRdb holds only in-frame clones, not every one. The sample has tens of thousands of clones; about 90% are singletons. This sample was included in a study of T cell responses to AZD1222 COVID-19 vaccine. Study findings and constraints: Donors in the cohort were predominantly white British and more often female, and clonal diversity was possibly underestimated. Spike as a whole was targeted by vaccine-associated CD4 TCRs, dominant at 160-218 and 743-854. Seropositive AZD1222 recipients at baseline numbered only five to seven.

This TCR was sampled from an adult who received the AZD1222 COVID-19 vaccine. Sequenced material: peripheral blood, taken 28 days after the second AZD1222 dose. The genes are TRBV7-9 and TRBJ2-7, with TRBD1 as a possible D gene (6 bases). The chain's CDR3 is CASSSTSLARPGHRDEQYF. The DNA for the CDR3 is TGTGCCAGCAGCTCCACCTCGTTAGCTCGCCCGGGACATAGAGACGAGCAGTACTTC.